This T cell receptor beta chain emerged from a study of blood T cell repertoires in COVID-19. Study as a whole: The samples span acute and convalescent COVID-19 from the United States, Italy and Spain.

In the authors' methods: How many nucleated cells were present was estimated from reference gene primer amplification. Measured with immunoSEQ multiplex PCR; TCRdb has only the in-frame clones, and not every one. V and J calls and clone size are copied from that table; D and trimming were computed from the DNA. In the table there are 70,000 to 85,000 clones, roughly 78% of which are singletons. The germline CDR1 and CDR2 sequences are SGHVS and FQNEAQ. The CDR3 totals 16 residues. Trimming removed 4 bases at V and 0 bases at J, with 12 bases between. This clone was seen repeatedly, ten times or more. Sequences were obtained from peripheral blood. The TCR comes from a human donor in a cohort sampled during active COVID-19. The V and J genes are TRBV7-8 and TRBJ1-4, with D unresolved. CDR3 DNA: TGTGCCAGCAGCTCCCGCGAGTCGACAACTAATGAAAAACTGTTTTTT. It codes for CASSSRESTTNEKLFF. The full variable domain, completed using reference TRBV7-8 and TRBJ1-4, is GAGVSQSPRYKVAKRGQDVALRCDPISGHVSLFWYQQALGQGPEFLTYFQNEAQLDKSGLPSDRFFAERPEGSVSTLKIQRTQQEDSAVYLCASSSRESTTNEKLFFGSGTQLSVL.